This T cell receptor (beta chain) was identified in a study of T cells in Graves' hyperthyroidism and ophthalmopathy. Regarding the study as a whole: Blood also showed most of the thyroid clonotypes that were expanded above 0.001.

This CDR3 is built from 18 residues. The germline gives CDR1 SEHNR, CDR2 FQNEAQ (reference sequence). V was cut by 2 bases and J by 0 bases, with 14 bases left in between. Comment on this clonotype: Its target is not known.

Amplification yielded TCR beta CDR3 regions, with RNA transcripts as the source. Using the HTBI primer set, a first-round RT-PCR was run on the TCR CDR3. TCRdb independently ran MiXCR on the multiplex PCR reads; one entry per CDR3 protein. The sample shows 550,000 to 600,000 distinct CDR3 sequences, about a sixth of them seen only once. The V call is TRBV7-9, the J call TRBJ1-6; D not resolved. Sequences were obtained from blood. This TCR was sampled from a woman under 30 with Graves' hyperthyroidism. CDR3 in DNA: TGTGCCAGCAGCTTAATTGGTGATTTAGGCTCCTATAATTCACCCCTCCACTTT. It codes for CASSLIGDLGSYNSPLHF.